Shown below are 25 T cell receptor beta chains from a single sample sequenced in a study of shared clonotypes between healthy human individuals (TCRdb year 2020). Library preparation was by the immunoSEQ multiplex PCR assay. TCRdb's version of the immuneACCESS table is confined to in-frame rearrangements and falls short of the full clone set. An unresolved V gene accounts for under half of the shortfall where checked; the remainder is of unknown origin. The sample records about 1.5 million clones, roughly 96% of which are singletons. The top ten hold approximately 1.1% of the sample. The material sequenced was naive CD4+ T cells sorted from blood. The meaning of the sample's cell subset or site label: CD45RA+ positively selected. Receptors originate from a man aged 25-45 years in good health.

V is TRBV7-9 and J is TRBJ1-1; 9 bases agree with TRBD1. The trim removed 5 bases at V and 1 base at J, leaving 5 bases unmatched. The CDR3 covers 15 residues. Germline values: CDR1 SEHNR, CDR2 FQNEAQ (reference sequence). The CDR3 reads CASSPYRGRNTEAFF. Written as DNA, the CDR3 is TGTGCCAGCAGCCCCTACAGGGGGCGGAACACTGAAGCTTTCTTT.

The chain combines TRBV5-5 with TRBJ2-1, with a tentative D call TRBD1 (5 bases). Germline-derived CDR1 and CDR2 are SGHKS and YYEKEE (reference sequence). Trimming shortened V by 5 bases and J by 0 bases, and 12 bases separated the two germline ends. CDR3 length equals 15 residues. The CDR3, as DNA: TGTGCCAGCAGTAGACAGCCTAGCTCCTACAATGAGCAGTTCTTC. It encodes CASSRQPSSYNEQFF.

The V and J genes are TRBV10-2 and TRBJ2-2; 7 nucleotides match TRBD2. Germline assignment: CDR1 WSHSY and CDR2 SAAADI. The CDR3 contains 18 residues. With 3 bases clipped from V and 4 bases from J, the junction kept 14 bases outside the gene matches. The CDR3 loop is CASSDLSAGVTSTGELFF. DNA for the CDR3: TGCGCCAGCAGTGATCTTAGCGCGGGAGTCACAAGCACCGGGGAGCTGTTTTTT.

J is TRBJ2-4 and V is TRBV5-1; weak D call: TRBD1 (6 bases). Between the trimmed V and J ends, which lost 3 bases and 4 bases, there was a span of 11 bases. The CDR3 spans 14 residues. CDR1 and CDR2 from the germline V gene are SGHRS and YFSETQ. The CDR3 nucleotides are TGCGCCAGCAGCTCAACCGGACAGAAAAACATTCAGTACTTC. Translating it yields CASSSTGQKNIQYF. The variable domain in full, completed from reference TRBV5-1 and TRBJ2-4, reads KAGVTQTPRYLIKTRGQQVTLSCSPISGHRSVSWYQQTPGQGLQFLFEYFSETQRNKGNFPGRFSGRQFSNSRSEMNVSTLELGDSALYLCASSSTGQKNIQYFGAGTRLSVL.

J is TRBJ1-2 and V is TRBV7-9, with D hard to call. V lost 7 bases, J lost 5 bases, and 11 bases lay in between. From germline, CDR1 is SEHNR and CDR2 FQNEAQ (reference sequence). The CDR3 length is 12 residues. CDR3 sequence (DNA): TGTGCCAGCACTCAGGAGGGATATGGCTACACCTTC. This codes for CASTQEGYGYTF.

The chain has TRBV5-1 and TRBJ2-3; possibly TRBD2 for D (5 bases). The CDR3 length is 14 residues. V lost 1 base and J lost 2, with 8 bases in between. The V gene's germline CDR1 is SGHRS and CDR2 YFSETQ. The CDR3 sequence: CASSLFLATDTQYF. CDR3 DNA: TGCGCCAGCAGCTTGTTTCTAGCCACAGATACGCAGTATTTT.

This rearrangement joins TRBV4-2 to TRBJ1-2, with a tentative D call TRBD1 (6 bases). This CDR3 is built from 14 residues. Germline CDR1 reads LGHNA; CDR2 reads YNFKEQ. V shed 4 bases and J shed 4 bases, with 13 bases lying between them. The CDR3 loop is CASSPGAGGYGYTF. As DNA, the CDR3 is TGTGCCAGCAGCCCGGGGGCGGGAGGCTATGGCTACACCTTC.

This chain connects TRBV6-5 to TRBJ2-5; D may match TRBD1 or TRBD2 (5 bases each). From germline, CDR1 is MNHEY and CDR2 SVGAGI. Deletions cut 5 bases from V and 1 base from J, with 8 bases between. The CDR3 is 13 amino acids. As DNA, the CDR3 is TGTGCCAGCAGTAGGGACGTCCAAGAGACCCAGTACTTC. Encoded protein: CASSRDVQETQYF.

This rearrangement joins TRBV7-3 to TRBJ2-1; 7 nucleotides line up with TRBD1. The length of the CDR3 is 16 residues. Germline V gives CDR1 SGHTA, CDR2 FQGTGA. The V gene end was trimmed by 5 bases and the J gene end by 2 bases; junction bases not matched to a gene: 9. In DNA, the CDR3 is TGTGCCAGCAGCGACACGACAGGGAAGCCCTACAATGAGCAGTTCTTC. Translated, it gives CASSDTTGKPYNEQFF.

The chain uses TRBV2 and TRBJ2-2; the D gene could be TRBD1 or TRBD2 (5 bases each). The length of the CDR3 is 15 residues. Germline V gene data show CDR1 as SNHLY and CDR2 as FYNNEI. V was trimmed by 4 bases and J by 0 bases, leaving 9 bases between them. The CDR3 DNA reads TGTGCCAGCAGTGCGGGGCTACCGAACACCGGGGAGCTGTTTTTT. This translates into CASSAGLPNTGELFF.

The CDR3 is CAISVSGGHYEQYF. DNA of the CDR3: TGTGCCATCAGTGTGTCGGGAGGGCACTACGAGCAGTACTTC. This chain joins TRBV10-3 and TRBJ2-7, with 8 bases that match TRBD2. Germline V CDR1 and CDR2: ENHRY, SYGVKD. V dropped 4 bases and J dropped 3; count of bases not matched to a gene: 5. The CDR3 extends over 14 amino acids.

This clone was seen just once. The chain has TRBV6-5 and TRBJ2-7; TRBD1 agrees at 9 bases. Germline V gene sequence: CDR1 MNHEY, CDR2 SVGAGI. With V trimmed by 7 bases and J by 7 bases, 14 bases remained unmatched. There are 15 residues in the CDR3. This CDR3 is CASTPTGTGWREQYF. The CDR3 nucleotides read TGTGCCAGCACCCCGACCGGGACAGGGTGGAGGGAGCAGTACTTC.

The CDR3 DNA reads as TGCGCCAGCAGCCAAAGCCCCCAGGGCCACAATGAGCAGTTCTTC. Translated, it gives CASSQSPQGHNEQFF. This sequence joins TRBV4-1 and TRBJ2-1; D may be TRBD1 (5 bases). The V end lost 2 bases, the J end lost 5 bases, and 13 bases lay between the germline ends. This CDR3 has 15 amino acids. The V gene's germline CDR1 is MGHRA and CDR2 YSYEKL.

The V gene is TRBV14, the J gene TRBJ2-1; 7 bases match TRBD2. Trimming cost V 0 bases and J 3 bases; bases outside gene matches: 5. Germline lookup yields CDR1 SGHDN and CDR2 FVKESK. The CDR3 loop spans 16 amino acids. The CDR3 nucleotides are TGTGCCAGCAGCCAAGATCCTAGCGGCCACTACAATGAGCAGTTCTTC. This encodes CASSQDPSGHYNEQFF.

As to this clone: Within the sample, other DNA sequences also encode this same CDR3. In nucleotides, the CDR3 is TGTGCCAGCAGCTTAGTGGGGGGGGACACTGAAGCTTTCTTT. Its translation is CASSLVGGDTEAFF. The V gene is TRBV7-6, the J gene TRBJ1-1; weak D call: TRBD1 (5 bases). Germline CDR1 reads SGHVS; CDR2 reads FNYEAQ. The CDR3 covers 14 residues. Trimming took 1 base from V and 3 from J, leaving 9 bases between them.

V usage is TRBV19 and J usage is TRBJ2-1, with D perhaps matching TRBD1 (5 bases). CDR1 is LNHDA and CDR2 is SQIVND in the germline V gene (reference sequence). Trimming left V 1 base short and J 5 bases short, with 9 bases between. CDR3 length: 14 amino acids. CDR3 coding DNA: TGTGCCAGTAGTATAGGACAGAAGAACAATGAGCAGTTCTTC. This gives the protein CASSIGQKNNEQFF.

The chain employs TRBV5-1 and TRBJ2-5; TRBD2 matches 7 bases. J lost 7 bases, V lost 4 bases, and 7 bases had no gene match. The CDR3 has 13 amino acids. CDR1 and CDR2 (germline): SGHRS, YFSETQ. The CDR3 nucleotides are TGCGCCAGCAGCCCGGGACCGGGGGGGACCCAGTACTTC. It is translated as CASSPGPGGTQYF.

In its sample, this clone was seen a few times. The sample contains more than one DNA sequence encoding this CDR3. The CDR3 DNA sequence: TGCGCCAGCAGCGCTAACCAAGAGACCCAGTACTTC. It specifies CASSANQETQYF. The chain is built from TRBV5-1 and TRBJ2-5; no clear D. The germline gives CDR1 SGHRS, CDR2 YFSETQ. V dropped 4 bases and J dropped 0 bases, with 4 bases sitting between them. CDR3 length: 12 amino acids.

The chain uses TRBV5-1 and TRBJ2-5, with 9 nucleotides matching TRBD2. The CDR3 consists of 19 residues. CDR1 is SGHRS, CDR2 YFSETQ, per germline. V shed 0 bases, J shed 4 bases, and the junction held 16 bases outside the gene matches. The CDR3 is CASSLARGLAVPWGETQYF. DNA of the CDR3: TGCGCCAGCAGCTTGGCCCGGGGACTAGCTGTCCCCTGGGGAGAGACCCAGTACTTC. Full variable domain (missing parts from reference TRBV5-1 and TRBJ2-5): KAGVTQTPRYLIKTRGQQVTLSCSPISGHRSVSWYQQTPGQGLQFLFEYFSETQRNKGNFPGRFSGRQFSNSRSEMNVSTLELGDSALYLCASSLARGLAVPWGETQYFGPGTRLLVL.

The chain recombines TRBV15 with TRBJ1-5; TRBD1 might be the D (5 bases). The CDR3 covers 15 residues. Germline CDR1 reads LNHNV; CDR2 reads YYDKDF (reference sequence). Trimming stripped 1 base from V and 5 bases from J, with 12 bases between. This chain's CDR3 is CATSRVKPGDQPQHF. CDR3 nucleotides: TGTGCCACCAGCAGAGTAAAACCGGGGGATCAGCCCCAGCATTTT.

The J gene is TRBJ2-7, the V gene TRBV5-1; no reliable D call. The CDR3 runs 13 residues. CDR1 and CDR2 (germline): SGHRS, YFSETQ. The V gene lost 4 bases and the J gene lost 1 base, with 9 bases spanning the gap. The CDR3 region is CASSNDPSYEQYF. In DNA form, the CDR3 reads TGCGCCAGCAGCAATGACCCGTCCTACGAGCAGTACTTC.

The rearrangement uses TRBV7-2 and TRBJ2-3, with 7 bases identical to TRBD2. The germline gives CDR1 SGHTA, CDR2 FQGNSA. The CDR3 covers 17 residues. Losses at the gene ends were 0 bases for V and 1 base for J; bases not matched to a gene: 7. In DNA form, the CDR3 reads TGTGCCAGCAGCTTAGCCCGCGCGGGAGCTGGCACAGATACGCAGTATTTT. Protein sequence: CASSLARAGAGTDTQYF.

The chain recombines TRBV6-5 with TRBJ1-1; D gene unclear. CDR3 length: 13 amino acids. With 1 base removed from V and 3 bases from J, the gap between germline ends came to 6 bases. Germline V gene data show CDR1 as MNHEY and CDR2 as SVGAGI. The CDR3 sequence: CASSYFRYTEAFF. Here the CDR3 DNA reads TGTGCCAGCAGTTACTTCCGATACACTGAAGCTTTCTTT.

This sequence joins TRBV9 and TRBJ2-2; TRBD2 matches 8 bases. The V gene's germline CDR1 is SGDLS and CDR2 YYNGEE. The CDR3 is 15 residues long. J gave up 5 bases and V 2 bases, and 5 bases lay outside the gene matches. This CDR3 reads CASSVVSSGTGELFF. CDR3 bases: TGTGCCAGCAGCGTTGTCTCTAGCGGGACCGGGGAGCTGTTTTTT.

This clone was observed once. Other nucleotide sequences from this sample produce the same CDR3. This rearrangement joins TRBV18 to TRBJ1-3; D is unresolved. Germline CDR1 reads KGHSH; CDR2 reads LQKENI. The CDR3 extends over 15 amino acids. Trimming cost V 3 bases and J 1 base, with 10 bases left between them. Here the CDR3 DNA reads TGTGCCAGCTCACCTAGGACGGGATCTGGAAACACCATATATTTT. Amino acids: CASSPRTGSGNTIYF. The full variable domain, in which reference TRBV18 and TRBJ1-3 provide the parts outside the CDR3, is NAGVMQNPRHLVRRRGQEARLRCSPMKGHSHVYWYRQLPEEGLKFMVYLQKENIIDESGMPKERFSAEFPKEGPSILRIQQVVRGDSAAYFCASSPRTGSGNTIYFGEGSWLTVV.